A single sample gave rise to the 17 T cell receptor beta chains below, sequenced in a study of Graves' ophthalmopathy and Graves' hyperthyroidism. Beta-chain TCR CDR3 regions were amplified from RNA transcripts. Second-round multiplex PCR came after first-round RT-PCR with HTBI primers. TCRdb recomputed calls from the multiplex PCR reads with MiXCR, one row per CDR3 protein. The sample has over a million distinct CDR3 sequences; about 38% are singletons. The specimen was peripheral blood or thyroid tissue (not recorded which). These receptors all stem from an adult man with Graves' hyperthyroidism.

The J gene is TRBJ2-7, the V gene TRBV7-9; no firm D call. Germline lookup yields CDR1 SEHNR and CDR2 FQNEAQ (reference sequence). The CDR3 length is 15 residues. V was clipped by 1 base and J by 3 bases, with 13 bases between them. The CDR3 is CASSLDGSIGYEQYF. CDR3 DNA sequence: TGTGCCAGCAGCTTAGATGGCAGTATCGGCTACGAGCAGTACTTC.

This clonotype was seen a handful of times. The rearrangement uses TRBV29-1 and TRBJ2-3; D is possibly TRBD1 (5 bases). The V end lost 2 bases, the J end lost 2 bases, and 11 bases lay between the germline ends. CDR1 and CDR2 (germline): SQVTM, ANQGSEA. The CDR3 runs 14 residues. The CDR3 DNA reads TGCAGCGTTGAACCACCGACAGCCACAGATACGCAGTATTTT. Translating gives CSVEPPTATDTQYF.

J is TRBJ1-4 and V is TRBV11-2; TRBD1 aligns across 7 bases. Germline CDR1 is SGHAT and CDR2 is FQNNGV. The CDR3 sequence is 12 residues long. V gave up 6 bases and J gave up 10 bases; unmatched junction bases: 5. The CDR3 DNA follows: TGTGCCAGCAGTCATCAGGGGGGAAAACTGTTTTTT. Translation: CASSHQGGKLFF.

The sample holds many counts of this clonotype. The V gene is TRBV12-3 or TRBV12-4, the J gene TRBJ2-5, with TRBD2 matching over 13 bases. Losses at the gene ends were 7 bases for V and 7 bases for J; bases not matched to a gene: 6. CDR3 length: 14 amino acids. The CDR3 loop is CASKLAGGGRTQYF. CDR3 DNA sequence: TGTGCCAGCAAACTAGCGGGAGGGGGTCGGACCCAGTACTTC.

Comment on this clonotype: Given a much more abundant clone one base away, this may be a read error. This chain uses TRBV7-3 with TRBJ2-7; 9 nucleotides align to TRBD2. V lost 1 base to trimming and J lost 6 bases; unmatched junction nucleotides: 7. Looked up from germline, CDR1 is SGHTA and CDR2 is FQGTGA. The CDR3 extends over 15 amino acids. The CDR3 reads CASSLSGTSIAEQYF. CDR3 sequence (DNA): TGTGCCAGCAGCTTAAGCGGGACTAGCATCGCCGAGCAGTACTTC.

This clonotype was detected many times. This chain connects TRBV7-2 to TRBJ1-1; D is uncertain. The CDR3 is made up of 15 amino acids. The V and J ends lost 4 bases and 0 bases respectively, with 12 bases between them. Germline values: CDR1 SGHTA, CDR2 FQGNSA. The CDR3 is CASSYGREMNTEAFF. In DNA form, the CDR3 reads TGTGCCAGCAGCTACGGACGGGAGATGAACACTGAAGCTTTCTTT.

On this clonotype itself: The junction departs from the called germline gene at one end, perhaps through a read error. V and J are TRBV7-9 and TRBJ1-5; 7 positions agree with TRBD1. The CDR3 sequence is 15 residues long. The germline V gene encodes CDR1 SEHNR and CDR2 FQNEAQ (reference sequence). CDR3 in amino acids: CASSLARQGYQPQHF. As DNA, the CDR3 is TGTGCCAGCAGTTTAGCCCGACAGGGATATCAGCCCCAGCATTTT.

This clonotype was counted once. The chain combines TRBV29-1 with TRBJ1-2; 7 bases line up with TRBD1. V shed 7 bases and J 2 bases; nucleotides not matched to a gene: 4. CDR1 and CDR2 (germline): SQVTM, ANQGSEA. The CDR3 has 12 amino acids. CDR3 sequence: CSATGWNYGYTF. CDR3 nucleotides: TGCAGCGCGACAGGGTGGAACTATGGCTACACCTTC.

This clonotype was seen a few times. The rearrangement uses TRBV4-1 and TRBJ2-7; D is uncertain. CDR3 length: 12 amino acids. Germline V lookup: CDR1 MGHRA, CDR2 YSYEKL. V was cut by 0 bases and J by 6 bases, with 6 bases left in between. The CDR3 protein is CASSQDRFEQYF. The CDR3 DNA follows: TGCGCCAGCAGCCAAGATAGGTTCGAGCAGTACTTC.

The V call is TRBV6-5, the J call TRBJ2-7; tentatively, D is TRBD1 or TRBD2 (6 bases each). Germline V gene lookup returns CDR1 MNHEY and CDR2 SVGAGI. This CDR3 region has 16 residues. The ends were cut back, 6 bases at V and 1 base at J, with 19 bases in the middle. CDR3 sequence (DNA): TGTGCCAGCAGCCGCGAAACAGGGAGGTCTTCCTACGAGCAGTACTTC. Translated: CASSRETGRSSYEQYF.

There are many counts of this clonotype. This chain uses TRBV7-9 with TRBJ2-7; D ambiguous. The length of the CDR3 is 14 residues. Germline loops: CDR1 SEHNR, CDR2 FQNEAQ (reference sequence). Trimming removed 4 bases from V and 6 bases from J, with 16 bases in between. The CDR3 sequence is CASSSYDSHLEQYF. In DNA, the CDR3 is TGTGCCAGCAGCTCTTACGACTCGCATCTCGAGCAGTACTTC.

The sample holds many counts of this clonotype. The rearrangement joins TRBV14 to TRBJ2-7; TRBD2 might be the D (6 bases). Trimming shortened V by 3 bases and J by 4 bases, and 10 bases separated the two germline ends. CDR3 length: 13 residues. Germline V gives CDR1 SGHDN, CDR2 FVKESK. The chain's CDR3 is CASSQGGPYEQYF. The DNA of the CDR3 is TGTGCCAGCAGCCAGGGAGGACCGTACGAGCAGTACTTC.

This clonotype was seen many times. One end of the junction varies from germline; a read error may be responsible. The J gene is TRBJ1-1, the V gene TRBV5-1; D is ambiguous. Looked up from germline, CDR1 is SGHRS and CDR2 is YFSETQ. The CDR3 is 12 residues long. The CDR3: CASTGVNTEAFF. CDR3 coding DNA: TGTGCCAGTACCGGAGTGAACACTGAAGCTTTCTTT.

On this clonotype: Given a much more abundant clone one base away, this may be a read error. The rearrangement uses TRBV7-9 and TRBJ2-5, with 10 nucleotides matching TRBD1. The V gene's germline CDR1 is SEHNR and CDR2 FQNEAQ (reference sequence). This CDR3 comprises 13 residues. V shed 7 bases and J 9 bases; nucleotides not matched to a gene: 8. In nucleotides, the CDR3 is TGTGCCAGCATGAGGACAGGGGGTGAGGCCCAGTACTTC. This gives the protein CASMRTGGEAQYF. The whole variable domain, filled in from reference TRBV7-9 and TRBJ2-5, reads DTGVSQNPRHKITKRGQNVTFRCDPISEHNRLYWYRQTLGQGPEFLTYFQNEAQLEKSRLLSDRFSAERPKGSFSTLEIQRTEQGDSAMYLCASMRTGGEAQYFGPGTRLLVL.

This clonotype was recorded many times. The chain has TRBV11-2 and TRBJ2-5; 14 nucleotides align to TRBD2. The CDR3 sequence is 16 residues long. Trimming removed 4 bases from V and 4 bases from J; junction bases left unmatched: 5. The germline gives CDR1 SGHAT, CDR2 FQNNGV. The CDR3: CASSSGLAGVGETQYF. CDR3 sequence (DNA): TGTGCCAGCAGCTCGGGACTAGCGGGAGTCGGAGAGACCCAGTACTTC.

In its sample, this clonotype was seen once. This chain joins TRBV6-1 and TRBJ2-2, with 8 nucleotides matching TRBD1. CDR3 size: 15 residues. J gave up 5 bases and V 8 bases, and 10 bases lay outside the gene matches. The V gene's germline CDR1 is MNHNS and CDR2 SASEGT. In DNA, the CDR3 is TGTGCCAGCGAAAGCGGACAGGGAAGGACCGGGGAGCTGTTTTTT. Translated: CASESGQGRTGELFF.

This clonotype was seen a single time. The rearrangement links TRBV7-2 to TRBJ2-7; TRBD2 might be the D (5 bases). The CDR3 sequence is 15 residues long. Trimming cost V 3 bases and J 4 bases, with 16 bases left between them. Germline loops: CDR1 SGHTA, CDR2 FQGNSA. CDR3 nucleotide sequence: TGTGCCAGCAGCTTCACTATGGGGAGCAGTTACGAGCAGTACTTC. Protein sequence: CASSFTMGSSYEQYF.